Shown below are 20 T cell receptor beta chains from a single sample sequenced in a study of T cell changes during pregnancy in multiple sclerosis. Measured with immunoSEQ multiplex PCR; TCRdb has only the in-frame clones, and not every one. Here the sample spans tens of thousands of clones, approximately 92% being singletons. The source was CD4+ T cells from peripheral blood mononuclear cells, collected in the third trimester of pregnancy. The receptor set was obtained from a female donor with multiple sclerosis, enrolled in a pregnancy study.

As DNA, the CDR3 is TGTGCCAGCACCATCAGCAGGTTATTGGCCTCGACCTACGAGCAGTACTTC. Protein sequence: CASTISRLLASTYEQYF. The rearrangement links TRBV28 to TRBJ2-7, with unresolved D. Germline lookup yields CDR1 MDHEN and CDR2 SYDVKM. V lost 7 bases and J lost 2, with 24 bases in between. The CDR3 is made up of 17 amino acids.

J is TRBJ1-1 and V is TRBV2; D is perhaps TRBD1 (5 bases). The CDR3 is made up of 15 amino acids. V was trimmed by 6 bases and J by 3 bases, leaving 17 bases between them. Germline lookup yields CDR1 SNHLY and CDR2 FYNNEI. In nucleotides, the CDR3 is TGTGCCAGCAGGGATACGACAGTTCCATACACTGAAGCTTTCTTT. This encodes CASRDTTVPYTEAFF.

This clone occurred a few times. The chain employs TRBV15 and TRBJ2-2, with 7 bases lining up with TRBD1. V was pared by 4 bases and J by 5 bases, with 1 base of the junction left unmatched. The CDR3 length is 13 residues. Germline assignment: CDR1 LNHNV and CDR2 YYDKDF (reference sequence). The CDR3 is CATSTGGTGELFF. DNA for the CDR3: TGTGCCACCAGCACAGGGGGAACCGGGGAGCTGTTTTTT.

The rearrangement joins TRBV15 to TRBJ2-3, with 7 bases fitting TRBD2. The germline CDR1 and CDR2 sequences are LNHNV and YYDKDF (reference sequence). The CDR3 is 14 amino acids. J was trimmed by 2 bases and V by 6 bases; bases with no gene match: 5. CDR3 DNA sequence: TGTGCCACCAGAAACCGACTAGCCACAGATACGCAGTATTTT. This encodes CATRNRLATDTQYF. The full variable domain, its missing parts supplied by reference TRBV15 and TRBJ2-3, is DAMVIQNPRYQVTQFGKPVTLSCSQTLNHNVMYWYQQKSSQAPKLLFHYYDKDFNNEADTPDNFQSRRPNTSFCFLDIRSPGLGDTAMYLCATRNRLATDTQYFGPGTRLTVL.

This chain uses TRBV4-1 with TRBJ2-5; weak D call: TRBD1 (5 bases). This CDR3 spans 13 amino acids. Trimming shortened V by 8 bases and J by 1 base, and 11 bases separated the two germline ends. Germline V gives CDR1 MGHRA, CDR2 YSYEKL. The CDR3 nucleotides read TGCGCCAGCGGTAGACAGACCCAAGAGACCCAGTACTTC. Encoded protein: CASGRQTQETQYF.

The J gene is TRBJ1-1, the V gene TRBV6-5, with D perhaps matching TRBD1 (5 bases). From germline, CDR1 is MNHEY and CDR2 SVGAGI. The CDR3 sequence is 11 residues long. Trimming left V 10 bases short and J 6 bases short, with 12 bases between. The CDR3 DNA reads TGTGCCACGCTGGGGGGGTCTGAAGCTTTCTTT. It encodes CATLGGSEAFF.

V usage is TRBV18 and J usage is TRBJ2-7; no clear D gene. CDR3 length: 14 amino acids. Germline V gene data show CDR1 as KGHSH and CDR2 as LQKENI. Trimming cost V 3 bases and J 3 bases, with 12 bases left between them. The CDR3 region has the DNA TGTGCCAGCTCACCCGGGTCCACCAGCTACGAGCAGTACTTC. Protein sequence: CASSPGSTSYEQYF. Drawing the rest from reference TRBV18 and TRBJ2-7, the complete variable domain is NAGVMQNPRHLVRRRGQEARLRCSPMKGHSHVYWYRQLPEEGLKFMVYLQKENIIDESGMPKERFSAEFPKEGPSILRIQQVVRGDSAAYFCASSPGSTSYEQYFGPGTRLTVT.

The count of this clone is one. This chain connects TRBV9 to TRBJ2-7; 11 bases align to TRBD2. The CDR3 extends over 15 amino acids. Germline CDR1 and CDR2: SGDLS and YYNGEE. V was pared by 3 bases and J by 6 bases, with 8 bases of the junction left unmatched. The CDR3 region is CASSARLAGPLEQYF. The DNA of the CDR3 is TGTGCCAGCAGCGCTAGACTAGCGGGGCCCCTCGAGCAGTACTTC.

The V call is TRBV6-5, the J call TRBJ1-6, with 7 positions matching TRBD1. The junction had 8 bases not matched to a gene; V was cut back by 4 bases and J by 5 bases. This CDR3 is built from 16 residues. The germline V gene encodes CDR1 MNHEY and CDR2 SVGAGI. The CDR3 region has the DNA TGTGCCAGCAGTTCACAACAGACAGGGAATAATTCACCCCTCCACTTT. Translating it yields CASSSQQTGNNSPLHF.

This rearrangement joins TRBV7-3 to TRBJ2-1; the D gene is possibly TRBD2 (5 bases). CDR3 size: 15 residues. Germline V gene lookup returns CDR1 SGHTA and CDR2 FQGTGA. V was shortened by 1 base and J by 0 bases, with 7 bases between the two germline ends. The CDR3 coding sequence is TGTGCCAGCAGCTTAAGCGGGCTCTCCTACAATGAGCAGTTCTTC. Its translation: CASSLSGLSYNEQFF.

This rearrangement joins TRBV25-1 to TRBJ1-4, with D possibly being TRBD1 (5 bases). CDR1 is MGHDK and CDR2 is SYGVNS in the germline V gene. The CDR3 runs 13 residues. V lost 7 bases and J lost 7, with 13 bases in between. In DNA, the CDR3 is TGTGCCAGCAATACTTTAAGGGGTGAAAAACTGTTTTTT. Its translation: CASNTLRGEKLFF.

V gene TRBV5-1 combines with J gene TRBJ2-5; 14 nucleotides match TRBD2. There are 14 residues in the CDR3. V lost 8 bases to trimming and J lost 5 bases; unmatched junction nucleotides: 5. Germline assignment: CDR1 SGHRS and CDR2 YFSETQ. This chain's CDR3 is CASRGLAGAETQYF. CDR3 nucleotide sequence: TGCGCCAGTCGGGGACTAGCGGGAGCGGAGACCCAGTACTTC.

The V call is TRBV5-1, the J call TRBJ2-7; maybe TRBD1 (6 bases). In germline, CDR1 is SGHRS, CDR2 YFSETQ. Trimming removed 2 bases at V and 1 base at J, with 13 bases between. This CDR3 is built from 15 residues. The CDR3 spells CASSLLGTTSYEQYF. As DNA, the CDR3 is TGCGCCAGCAGCTTACTGGGGACAACTTCCTACGAGCAGTACTTC.

Remarks on this clone: The junction shows a germline mismatch at one end, possibly a read error. V usage is TRBV11-2 and J usage is TRBJ1-2, with 9 nucleotides matching TRBD1. Per germline, CDR1 SGHAT and CDR2 FQNNGV. The length of the CDR3 is 17 residues. In DNA, the CDR3 is TGTGCCAGCAGCCCCGGGACAGGGCGAGGGGGCAATTATGTCTACACCTTC. It codes for CASSPGTGRGGNYVYTF.

V gene TRBV5-6 combines with J gene TRBJ2-4, with unresolved D. V lost 0 bases to trimming and J lost 0 bases, with 4 bases between them. Germline V gives CDR1 SGHDT, CDR2 YYEEEE. The CDR3 loop spans 14 amino acids. CDR3 residues: CASSLDGAKNIQYF. The CDR3 DNA sequence: TGTGCCAGCAGCTTGGACGGAGCCAAAAACATTCAGTACTTC.

This clone was detected a few times. V is TRBV2 and J is TRBJ1-5, with D possibly TRBD1 on 5 matching bases. The CDR3 consists of 14 residues. With 3 bases removed from V and 2 bases from J, the gap between germline ends came to 8 bases. Germline V lookup: CDR1 SNHLY, CDR2 FYNNEI. CDR3: CASSDGRGNQPQHF. Here the CDR3 DNA reads TGTGCCAGCAGTGATGGCAGGGGCAATCAGCCCCAGCATTTT. The complete variable domain, with remaining parts taken from reference TRBV2 and TRBJ1-5, reads EPEVTQTPSHQVTQMGQEVILRCVPISNHLYFYWYRQILGQKVEFLVSFYNNEISEKSEIFDDQFSVERPDGSNFTLKIRSTKLEDSAMYFCASSDGRGNQPQHFGDGTRLSIL.

The chain couples TRBV6-8 to TRBJ2-7; 11 bases are a match to TRBD2. Germline values: CDR1 MNHGY, CDR2 SAAAGT. V shed 1 base and J 6 bases; nucleotides not matched to a gene: 5. This CDR3 is 15 amino acids long. CDR3 amino acids: CASSYLAGGYCEQYF. The CDR3 bases are TGTGCCAGCAGTTACTTAGCGGGAGGGTACTGCGAGCAGTACTTC.

The V call is TRBV6-6, the J call TRBJ2-5; D ambiguous. Germline CDR1 is MNHNY and CDR2 is SVGAGI (reference sequence). This CDR3 contains 12 residues. V lost 1 base, J lost 3 bases, and 3 bases lay in between. CDR3 nucleotide sequence: TGTGCCAGCAGTTACTTAGAAGAGACCCAGTACTTC. Translation: CASSYLEETQYF.

V is TRBV21-1 and J is TRBJ2-1; TRBD1, the D gene given by the table, was not confirmed from the DNA. TRBV21-1 is a pseudogene locus. CDR3 size: 16 residues. The CDR3 sequence is CASIPWDRKYDNEQFF. For the CDR3, the DNA is TGTGCCAGCATCCCGTGGGACAGGAAGTATGACAATGAGCAGTTCTTC.

The chain recombines TRBV2 with TRBJ2-7, with 8 bases aligning to TRBD1. CDR3 length: 14 residues. Germline lookup yields CDR1 SNHLY and CDR2 FYNNEI. V shed 1 base, J shed 6 bases, and the junction held 5 bases outside the gene matches. The DNA for the CDR3 is TGTGCCAGCAGTGAAGTTACAGGGGGTGGCGAGCAGTACTTC. This encodes CASSEVTGGGEQYF.